This T cell receptor (beta chain) was sequenced in a study of prognosis after radiotherapy for stage I lung cancer. There are many counts of this clonotype. CDR3 length: 13 residues. The ends were cut back, 0 bases at V and 4 bases at J, with 5 bases in the middle. Germline assignment: CDR1 MDHEN and CDR2 SYDVKM. Template was genomic DNA; TCR beta CDR3 amplified in two multiplex PCR rounds. With primers specific to each TRBV and TRBJ gene, the first-round PCR was performed. TCRdb re-analysed the multiplex PCR reads in MiXCR, keeping a single row per CDR3 protein. Among tens of thousands of distinct CDR3 sequences listed, roughly 41% were seen once.

The chain employs TRBV28 and TRBJ2-3; D not certain. The input for sequencing was PBMCs, taken before or after stereotactic body radiation therapy (not recorded which). This TCR derives from a donor over 45 with non-small cell lung cancer. DNA for the CDR3: TGTGCCAGCAGTTTATGGCCGTCAGATACGCAGTATTTT. Its protein is CASSLWPSDTQYF.